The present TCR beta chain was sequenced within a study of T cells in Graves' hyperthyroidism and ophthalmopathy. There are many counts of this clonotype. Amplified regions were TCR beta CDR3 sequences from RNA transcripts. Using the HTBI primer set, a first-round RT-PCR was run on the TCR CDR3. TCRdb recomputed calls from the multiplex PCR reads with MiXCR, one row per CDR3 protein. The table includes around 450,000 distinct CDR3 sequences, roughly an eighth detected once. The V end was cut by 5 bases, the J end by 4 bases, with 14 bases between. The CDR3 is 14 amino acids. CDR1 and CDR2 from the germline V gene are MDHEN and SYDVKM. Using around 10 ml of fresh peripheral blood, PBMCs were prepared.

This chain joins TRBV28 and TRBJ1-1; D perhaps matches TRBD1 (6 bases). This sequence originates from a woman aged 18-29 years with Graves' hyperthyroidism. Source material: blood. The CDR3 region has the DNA TGTGCCAGCAGTGTACCAGACAGGAGCACTGAAGCTTTCTTT. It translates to CASSVPDRSTEAFF.